The next 27 T cell receptor beta chains were all read from a single sample in a study of cytomegalovirus exposure and HLA in healthy donors. PCR was performed using 60 Vbeta and 13 Jbeta primers. Method: immunoSEQ multiplex PCR; TCRdb's copy keeps in-frame clones and lacks some. The table has 140,000 to 150,000 clones, 70% to 80% seen once. The sequenced sample was PBMCs. Receptors were obtained from a woman under 30 in good health and CMV-seropositive.

This rearrangement joins TRBV25-1 to TRBJ1-2, with 7 bases fitting TRBD1. This CDR3 comprises 14 residues. Germline CDR1 is MGHDK and CDR2 is SYGVNS. J was trimmed by 3 bases and V by 3 bases; bases with no gene match: 4. The CDR3 sequence: CASSDPDRDYGYTF. CDR3 DNA: TGTGCCAGCAGTGACCCCGACAGGGACTATGGCTACACCTTC.

The rearrangement joins TRBV10-2 to TRBJ1-5, with unresolved D. Trimming left V 0 bases short and J 2 bases short, with 8 bases between. The V gene's germline CDR1 is WSHSY and CDR2 SAAADI. The CDR3 is 15 amino acids. The CDR3 here is CASSESSGGNQPQHF. The CDR3 bases are TGCGCCAGCAGTGAGTCGAGTGGAGGCAATCAGCCCCAGCATTTT.

The chain is built from TRBV30 and TRBJ2-5; 7 bases are shared with TRBD1. The J call may be mistaken, given a closer DNA end match to TRBJ2-7. The CDR3 is 14 amino acids. CDR1 is GTSNPN, CDR2 SVGIG, per germline (reference sequence). The CDR3 sequence is CAWSRGQLIYEQYF. DNA for the CDR3: TGTGCCTGGAGTAGGGGACAGCTAATCTACGAGCAGTACTTC.

The rearrangement joins TRBV6-5 to TRBJ1-3; the D gene is possibly TRBD1 (6 bases). The CDR3 is made up of 14 amino acids. The V end was cut by 4 bases, the J end by 2 bases, with 9 bases between. Germline V gives CDR1 MNHEY, CDR2 SVGAGI. Written as DNA, the CDR3 is TGTGCCAGCAGTTCCAGGGGTGCTGGAAACACCATATATTTT. It encodes CASSSRGAGNTIYF.

This clone came up once. The chain links TRBV10-2 to TRBJ2-7; D not certain. CDR1 WSHSY and CDR2 SAAADI come from the germline V gene. V was trimmed by 6 bases and J by 2 bases, leaving 14 bases between them. This CDR3 has 14 residues. CDR3 bases: TGCGCCAGCAGCGACGCGGCAGCGACCTACGAGCAGTACTTC. Translation: CASSDAAATYEQYF.

The V gene is TRBV19, the J gene TRBJ1-1, with unresolved D. CDR3 length: 13 residues. Trimming shortened V by 3 bases and J by 5 bases, and 10 bases separated the two germline ends. Germline loops: CDR1 LNHDA, CDR2 SQIVND (reference sequence). The CDR3 coding sequence is TGTGCCAGTAGTATGGCCAGGTTGACTGAAGCTTTCTTT. Translation: CASSMARLTEAFF.

J is TRBJ2-5 and V is TRBV6-1, with TRBD1 matching 8 bases. V was pared by 0 bases and J by 5 bases, with 5 bases of the junction left unmatched. From germline, CDR1 is MNHNS and CDR2 SASEGT. This CDR3 comprises 15 residues. In DNA, the CDR3 is TGTGCCAGCAGTGAAGCTACAGGGGGTCGGGAGACCCAGTACTTC. This gives the protein CASSEATGGRETQYF.

V usage is TRBV6-1 and J usage is TRBJ1-1; 8 bases match TRBD1. There are 15 residues in the CDR3. Germline assignment: CDR1 MNHNS and CDR2 SASEGT. J lost 1 base, V lost 11 bases, and 12 bases had no gene match. Here the CDR3 DNA reads TGTGCCGGCCGGGACAGGACACTCCGGAACACTGAAGCTTTCTTT. Its translation: CAGRDRTLRNTEAFF.

The chain has TRBV6-5 and TRBJ2-7; no firm D call. This CDR3 comprises 11 residues. Germline V gene data show CDR1 as MNHEY and CDR2 as SVGAGI. Trimming removed 5 bases from V and 7 bases from J, with 9 bases in between. Here the CDR3 reads CASSELWEQYF. CDR3 in DNA: TGTGCCAGCAGTGAGCTCTGGGAGCAGTACTTC.

This rearrangement joins TRBV11-2 to TRBJ2-1, with TRBD2 as a possible D gene (6 bases). The CDR3 runs to 15 residues. Per the germline V gene, CDR1 is SGHAT and CDR2 is FQNNGV. Trimming took 5 bases from V and 6 from J, leaving 17 bases between them. The CDR3 loop reads CASSPALLAANEQFF. CDR3 nucleotides: TGTGCCAGCAGCCCCGCCCTACTAGCAGCCAATGAGCAGTTCTTC.

The chain carries TRBV28 and TRBJ2-3, with a weak D call TRBD2 (5 bases). Germline V gives CDR1 MDHEN, CDR2 SYDVKM. The CDR3 is made up of 17 amino acids. V was clipped by 4 bases and J by 0 bases, with 17 bases between them. The CDR3 protein is CASSYQIRGKSTDTQYF. The DNA of the CDR3 is TGTGCCAGCAGTTACCAGATTCGAGGGAAAAGCACAGATACGCAGTATTTT.

The chain recombines TRBV4-2 with TRBJ2-7; TRBD1 matches 7 bases. CDR3 length: 16 amino acids. J gave up 3 bases and V 4 bases, and 12 bases lay outside the gene matches. The germline V gene encodes CDR1 LGHNA and CDR2 YNFKEQ. The CDR3 region is CASSPEGGQSVYEQYF. In nucleotides, the CDR3 is TGTGCCAGCAGCCCAGAAGGGGGACAGAGTGTCTACGAGCAGTACTTC.

The rearrangement joins TRBV18 to TRBJ2-7; tentative D call: TRBD1 (5 bases). V was shortened by 3 bases and J by 5 bases, with 8 bases between the two germline ends. Per germline, CDR1 KGHSH and CDR2 LQKENI. This CDR3 has 12 residues. The CDR3 loop is CASSPTQDEQYF. The DNA for the CDR3 is TGTGCCAGCTCACCTACACAGGACGAGCAGTACTTC.

This clone occurred a few times. The chain employs TRBV5-1 and TRBJ2-3; 7 positions agree with TRBD2. The CDR3 totals 16 residues. Per the germline V gene, CDR1 is SGHRS and CDR2 is YFSETQ. The V and J ends lost 0 bases and 2 bases, in that order; junction bases with no gene match: 6. CDR3 loop: CASSLAGGGNTDTQYF. The CDR3 DNA is TGCGCCAGCAGCTTGGCTGGGGGGGGGAACACAGATACGCAGTATTTT.

This clone showed up just once. The chain links TRBV11-2 to TRBJ1-1; TRBD1 aligns across 7 bases. The CDR3 is made up of 19 amino acids. The V gene's germline CDR1 is SGHAT and CDR2 FQNNGV. The J segment lost 4 bases and the V segment lost 4 bases, leaving 21 bases of the junction unmatched. The CDR3 loop is CASSSGTPIGNRGSTEAFF. CDR3 in DNA: TGTGCCAGCAGCTCAGGGACCCCCATAGGGAACAGGGGCAGCACTGAAGCTTTCTTT.

The gene calls are TRBV6-1 and TRBJ1-2; TRBD1 aligns across 9 bases. Germline V gene data show CDR1 as MNHNS and CDR2 as SASEGT. CDR3 length: 16 amino acids. Unmatched junction bases numbered 14, after V lost 3 bases and J lost 9 bases. DNA for the CDR3: TGTGCCAGCAGTGACCCCACCGGGGACAGGGTCCTCCGCTACACCTTC. This translates into CASSDPTGDRVLRYTF.

V and J are TRBV7-9 and TRBJ2-3; the D gene is possibly TRBD2 (6 bases). CDR3 length: 17 amino acids. V was trimmed by 5 bases and J by 1 base, leaving 19 bases between them. The germline V gene has CDR1 SEHNR and CDR2 FQNEAQ (reference sequence). CDR3 sequence reads: CASSASLLAPGTDTQYF. For the CDR3, the DNA is TGTGCCAGCAGCGCCTCCCTACTAGCTCCGGGCACAGATACGCAGTATTTT.

The chain joins TRBV6-1 to TRBJ1-6; D uncertain. The CDR3 has 15 residues. The ends were cut back, 1 base at V and 0 bases at J, with 4 bases in the middle. Germline loops: CDR1 MNHNS, CDR2 SASEGT. CDR3 loop: CASSEESSYNSPLHF. As DNA, the CDR3 is TGTGCCAGCAGTGAAGAGAGCTCCTATAATTCACCCCTCCACTTT.

The rearrangement uses TRBV2 and TRBJ2-1; 7 bases line up with TRBD1. The CDR3 is made up of 17 amino acids. Trimming at V came to 2 bases and at J to 10 bases, leaving 17 bases not matched to a gene. Germline CDR1 reads SNHLY; CDR2 reads FYNNEI. The chain's CDR3 is CASSEWAGTDNYGEQFF. Written as DNA, the CDR3 is TGTGCCAGCAGTGAATGGGCCGGGACAGACAACTACGGGGAGCAGTTCTTC. Full variable domain (outside the CDR3, taken from reference TRBV2 and TRBJ2-1): EPEVTQTPSHQVTQMGQEVILRCVPISNHLYFYWYRQILGQKVEFLVSFYNNEISEKSEIFDDQFSVERPDGSNFTLKIRSTKLEDSAMYFCASSEWAGTDNYGEQFFGPGTRLTVL.

This chain connects TRBV7-8 to TRBJ1-4; D perhaps matches TRBD1 (6 bases). The germline V gene has CDR1 SGHVS and CDR2 FQNEAQ. The germline V and J ends were trimmed by 0 bases and 8 bases, with 13 bases remaining between them. The CDR3 spans 15 residues. Here the CDR3 DNA reads TGTGCCAGCAGCTTAGCCCCAGGGGAGCGGGAAAAACTGTTTTTT. Translated, it gives CASSLAPGEREKLFF.

This rearrangement joins TRBV28 to TRBJ1-4; 9 positions agree with TRBD1. V lost 5 bases and J lost 5; bases outside the gene matches: 6. CDR3 size: 15 residues. In germline, CDR1 is MDHEN, CDR2 SYDVKM. CDR3 in amino acids: CASSLSGTGNEKLFF. Here the CDR3 DNA reads TGTGCCAGCAGTCTCTCAGGGACAGGGAATGAAAAACTGTTTTTT.

Here the CDR3 reads CASSVVGQGVDGYTF. The CDR3 DNA reads TGTGCCAGCAGTGTGGTTGGGCAGGGGGTGGATGGCTACACCTTC. J is TRBJ1-2 and V is TRBV2; 7 nucleotides line up with TRBD1. Germline assignment: CDR1 SNHLY and CDR2 FYNNEI. J was trimmed by 6 bases and V by 4 bases; bases with no gene match: 11. CDR3 length equals 15 residues.

This clone was observed a few times. The J gene is TRBJ1-1, the V gene TRBV10-3; D unresolved. The CDR3 sequence is 13 residues long. V was pared by 0 bases and J by 12 bases, with 14 bases between. CDR1 is ENHRY, CDR2 SYGVKD, per germline. The CDR3 loop is CAISESVPAAPFF. CDR3 DNA: TGTGCCATCAGTGAGTCCGTCCCAGCGGCCCCTTTCTTT.

The CDR3 protein is CASSLAGMLETQYF. The DNA of the CDR3 is TGTGCCAGCAGCTTGGCAGGAATGTTAGAGACCCAGTACTTC. V is TRBV5-4 and J is TRBJ2-5; no firm D call. The CDR3 is made up of 14 amino acids. Per germline, CDR1 SGHNT and CDR2 YYREEE (reference sequence). V was cut by 0 bases and J by 4 bases, with 10 bases left in between.

The genes are TRBV7-6 and TRBJ1-2; possibly TRBD1 for D (5 bases). Germline V gene data show CDR1 as SGHVS and CDR2 as FNYEAQ. This CDR3 region has 14 residues. The V gene lost 2 bases and the J gene lost 5 bases, with 12 bases spanning the gap. The CDR3 loop reads CASSLSGEGYGYTF. Here the CDR3 DNA reads TGTGCCAGCAGCTTAAGCGGGGAGGGGTATGGCTACACCTTC.

This sequence joins TRBV30 and TRBJ1-2; no definite D call. Germline CDR1 reads GTSNPN; CDR2 reads SVGIG (reference sequence). V lost 3 bases to trimming and J lost 0 bases, with 14 bases between them. The CDR3 length is 15 residues. CDR3 in DNA: TGTGCCTGGAGGGAGAGACGAAATGCTAACTATGGCTACACCTTC. Translation gives CAWRERRNANYGYTF. The entire variable domain, with the rest obtained from reference TRBV30 and TRBJ1-2, is as follows: SQTIHQWPATLVQPVGSPLSLECTVEGTSNPNLYWYRQAAGRGLQLLFYSVGIGQISSEVPQNLSASRPQDRQFILSSKKLLLSDSGFYLCAWRERRNANYGYTFGSGTRLTVV.

This chain uses TRBV4-2 with TRBJ2-3; tentative D call: TRBD2 (5 bases). Germline lookup yields CDR1 LGHNA and CDR2 YNFKEQ. This CDR3 spans 14 amino acids. V was shortened by 1 base and J by 6 bases, with 11 bases between the two germline ends. CDR3 region: CASSQGSSRDTQYF. As DNA, the CDR3 is TGTGCCAGCAGCCAAGGATCTAGCAGGGATACGCAGTATTTT.